Listed below are T cell receptor beta chains from one sample, sequenced in a study of cytomegalovirus exposure and HLA in healthy donors. Sequencing used immunoSEQ multiplex PCR; TCRdb keeps in-frame clones, though not all of them. Of about 190,000 clones in the sample, approximately 80% were seen once. The sequenced sample was PBMCs. These receptors came from a woman aged 45-60 years in good health and CMV-seropositive. Each CDR3 is given with its conserved first and last residue. D genes are given only for firm matches. Clone size appears in some rows only: once, few, many, or a class for an expanded clone.

D: .
V: TRBV5-1
size: .
J: TRBJ1-5
length: 13
DNA: TGCGCCAGCAGCTTGGACGGGAATCAGCCCCAGCATTTT
CDR3: CASSLDGNQPQHF

D: .
V: TRBV7-8
size: .
J: TRBJ2-7
length: 16
DNA: TGTGCCAGCAGCCCGCTCCGGGGGACAGACTCCTACGAGCAGTACTTC
CDR3: CASSPLRGTDSYEQYF

D: .
V: TRBV2
size: .
J: TRBJ2-1
length: 12
DNA: TGTGCCACCTCCATCCTCGGCAATGAGCAGTTCTTC
CDR3: CATSILGNEQFF

D: TRBD2
V: TRBV4-2
size: .
J: TRBJ2-1
length: 17
DNA: TGTGCCAGCAGCCGAGGATCTAGCGGGGGTCCCGAGGATGAGCAGTTCTTC
CDR3: CASSRGSSGGPEDEQFF

D: .
V: TRBV4-2
size: few
J: TRBJ1-5
length: 15
DNA: TGTGCCAGCAGCCAAAGTTACCCTAGGAATCAGCCCCAGCATTTT
CDR3: CASSQSYPRNQPQHF

D: .
V: TRBV25-1
size: .
J: TRBJ1-1
length: 12
DNA: TGTGCCAGAAGCGGGGGAGGGACTGAAGCTTTCTTT
CDR3: CARSGGGTEAFF

D: TRBD1
V: TRBV19
size: few
J: TRBJ1-2
length: 12
DNA: TGTGCCAGCAGGGACAGGGGCTATGGCTACACCTTC
CDR3: CASRDRGYGYTF

D: .
V: TRBV4-3
size: .
J: TRBJ1-5
length: 13
DNA: TGCGCCAGCAGCCAAGATGAGAGGGCGGCCCAGCATTTT
CDR3: CASSQDERAAQHF

D: TRBD1
V: TRBV6-1
size: .
J: TRBJ2-7
length: 14
DNA: TGTGCCAGCAGAGGAGGGACAGGGGGCTACGAGCAGTACTTC
CDR3: CASRGGTGGYEQYF

D: .
V: TRBV30
size: .
J: TRBJ2-5
length: 15
DNA: TGTGCCTGGAGTGTACGGTCAGGCCTACAAGAGACCCAGTACTTC
CDR3: CAWSVRSGLQETQYF

D: .
V: TRBV12-5
size: once
J: TRBJ2-7
length: 15
DNA: TGTGCTAGTGGTACGCCAAGGGGGTTAACCTACGAGCAGTACTTC
CDR3: CASGTPRGLTYEQYF

D: .
V: TRBV19
size: .
J: TRBJ1-5
length: 16
DNA: TGTGCCAGTCAAGTACGCGCGGTGGGGGAGGGTCAGCCCCAGCATTTT
CDR3: CASQVRAVGEGQPQHF

D: TRBD1
V: TRBV19
size: .
J: TRBJ1-5
length: 14
DNA: TGTGCCAGAAAGAAACAGGGGGCTAGTCAGCCCCAGCATTTT
CDR3: CARKKQGASQPQHF

D: TRBD1
V: TRBV6-6
size: .
J: TRBJ1-1
length: 15
DNA: TGTGCCAGCAGTACCGGACAGGGGGCGGGGGCTGAAGCTTTCTTT
CDR3: CASSTGQGAGAEAFF

D: .
V: TRBV6-1
size: .
J: TRBJ1-6
length: 12
DNA: TGTGCCAGCAGTGGCATGAGTTCACCCCTCCACTTT
CDR3: CASSGMSSPLHF

D: .
V: TRBV28
size: .
J: TRBJ2-1
length: 17
DNA: TGTGCCAGTGGTTACCCGGGGGGCCCAAGCTCCTACAATGAGCAGTTCTTC
CDR3: CASGYPGGPSSYNEQFF

D: TRBD1
V: TRBV10-3
size: .
J: TRBJ1-5
length: 18
DNA: TGTGCCATCAGCAGACATTTGACAGGGGACGACGACAATCAGCCCCAGCATTTT
CDR3: CAISRHLTGDDDNQPQHF

D: .
V: TRBV5-1
size: once
J: TRBJ2-7
length: 14
DNA: TGCGCCAGCAGCTTACTCGGGAATACCTACGAGCAGTACTTC
CDR3: CASSLLGNTYEQYF

D: TRBD2
V: TRBV14
size: .
J: TRBJ2-7
length: 15
DNA: TGTGCCAGCAGCCTCTCGGCGGGGGGACCCTACGAGCAGTACTTC
CDR3: CASSLSAGGPYEQYF

D: .
V: TRBV5-5
size: .
J: TRBJ2-1
length: 16
DNA: TGTGCCAGCAGCAAATCCAGCAGGTCACTTAGGCATGAGCAGTTCTTC
CDR3: CASSKSSRSLRHEQFF

D: .
V: TRBV30
size: few
J: TRBJ1-1
length: 13
DNA: TGTGCCTGGAGTCTTACATCGAACACTGAAGCTTTCTTT
CDR3: CAWSLTSNTEAFF

D: .
V: TRBV6-5
size: .
J: TRBJ2-7
length: 15
DNA: TGTGCCAGCAGTTCCCCCAGGACATTTACCTACGAGCAGTACTTC
CDR3: CASSSPRTFTYEQYF

D: .
V: TRBV15
size: .
J: TRBJ1-6
length: 16
DNA: TGTGCCACCAGCAGAGATGTACCGGGGTCTAATTCACCCCTCCACTTT
CDR3: CATSRDVPGSNSPLHF

D: TRBD1
V: TRBV27
size: .
J: TRBJ1-1
length: 11
DNA: TGTGCCAGCAGAGGGACAGGGGGGGCTTTCTTT
CDR3: CASRGTGGAFF

D: TRBD1
V: TRBV2
size: .
J: TRBJ1-2
length: 13
DNA: TGTGCCAGCAGGCGACAGGGTACTACTGGCTACACCTTC
CDR3: CASRRQGTTGYTF

D: .
V: TRBV28
size: .
J: TRBJ1-2
length: 15
DNA: TGTGCCAGCAGTCTTCCGGGGGGGGGAAACTATGGCTACACCTTC
CDR3: CASSLPGGGNYGYTF

D: .
V: TRBV18
size: few
J: TRBJ2-1
length: 11
DNA: TGTGCCAGCTCACCTAGAAATGAGCAGTTCTTC
CDR3: CASSPRNEQFF

D: .
V: TRBV6-6
size: few
J: TRBJ2-1
length: 14
DNA: TGTGCCAGCAGTTACCAGTCCTCGGGCAATGAGCAGTTCTTC
CDR3: CASSYQSSGNEQFF

D: .
V: TRBV6-6
size: .
J: TRBJ1-1
length: 14
DNA: TGTGCCAGCAGTTACTGGAATAGGACAGTAGAAGCTTTCTTT
CDR3: CASSYWNRTVEAFF

D: .
V: TRBV2
size: once
J: TRBJ1-2
length: 14
DNA: TGTGCCAGCAGTGAAAAGGGGGTATACTATGGCTACACCTTC
CDR3: CASSEKGVYYGYTF

D: TRBD1
V: TRBV4-3
size: .
J: TRBJ1-1
length: 16
DNA: TGCGCCAGCAGCCCGGGACAGGGAAACTCCAACACTGAAGCTTTCTTT
CDR3: CASSPGQGNSNTEAFF

D: TRBD1
V: TRBV5-4
size: .
J: TRBJ1-3
length: 19
DNA: TGTGCCAGCAGCCTCCGGGACAGGGAACTCTGGAGTCGGGTAAACACCATATATTTT
CDR3: CASSLRDRELWSRVNTIYF

D: TRBD2
V: TRBV30
size: .
J: TRBJ2-7
length: 14
DNA: TGTGCCTGGGGGGGGCTAGCGGGGTTTAGCGAGCAGTACTTC
CDR3: CAWGGLAGFSEQYF

D: .
V: TRBV4-1
size: .
J: TRBJ1-2
length: 15
DNA: TGCGCCAGCAGCCAAGAAACCTCGACAGTCTATGGCTACACCTTC
CDR3: CASSQETSTVYGYTF

D: TRBD1
V: TRBV27
size: .
J: TRBJ2-7
length: 13
DNA: TGTGCCAGCGGCGGGACAGGGATATACGAGCAGTACTTC
CDR3: CASGGTGIYEQYF

D: .
V: TRBV6-1
size: .
J: TRBJ2-5
length: 13
DNA: TGTGCCGGACGGACTTATCCACAAGAGACCCAGTACTTC
CDR3: CAGRTYPQETQYF